One T cell receptor beta chain is described in this entry. Its antigen remains unknown. Through a sample-barcoded 5' primer and a J-beta primer mix, a second PCR was run for about 6 to 11 cycles. In TCRdb, the 5' RACE reads were re-called with MiXCR into one record per CDR3 protein. The profile shows over a million distinct CDR3 sequences, 45% of them singletons. This specimen belongs to a study of blood T cells in healthy people across ages. General study points: The CMV status of each donor remained undetermined, and this could have confounded shifts in expanded clonotypes. Samples with more naive T cells showed higher observed beta diversity.

This TCR was recovered from a woman in her fifties or sixties in good health. The specimen was blood.

CDR3 loop: CASSYSGTEHEKLFF. The CDR3 DNA reads TGTGCCAGCAGTTACTCCGGGACAGAACATGAAAAACTGTTTTTT. The chain has TRBV6-5 and TRBJ1-4; 7 nucleotides line up with TRBD1. Trimming at V came to 0 bases and at J to 6 bases, leaving 4 bases not matched to a gene. CDR3 length: 15 residues. Germline V gene sequence: CDR1 MNHEY, CDR2 SVGAGI.